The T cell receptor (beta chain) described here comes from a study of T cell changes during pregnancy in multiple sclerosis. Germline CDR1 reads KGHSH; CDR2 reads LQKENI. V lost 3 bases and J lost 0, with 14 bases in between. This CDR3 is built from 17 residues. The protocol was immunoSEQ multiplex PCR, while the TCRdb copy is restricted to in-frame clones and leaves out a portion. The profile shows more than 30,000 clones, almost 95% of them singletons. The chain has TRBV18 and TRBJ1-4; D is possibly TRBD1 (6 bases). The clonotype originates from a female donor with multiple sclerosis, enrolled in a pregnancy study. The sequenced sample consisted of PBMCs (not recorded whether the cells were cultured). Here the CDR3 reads CASSPRGGPSTNEKLFF. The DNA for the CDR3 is TGTGCCAGCTCACCCCGGGGGGGGCCATCAACTAATGAAAAACTGTTTTTT.